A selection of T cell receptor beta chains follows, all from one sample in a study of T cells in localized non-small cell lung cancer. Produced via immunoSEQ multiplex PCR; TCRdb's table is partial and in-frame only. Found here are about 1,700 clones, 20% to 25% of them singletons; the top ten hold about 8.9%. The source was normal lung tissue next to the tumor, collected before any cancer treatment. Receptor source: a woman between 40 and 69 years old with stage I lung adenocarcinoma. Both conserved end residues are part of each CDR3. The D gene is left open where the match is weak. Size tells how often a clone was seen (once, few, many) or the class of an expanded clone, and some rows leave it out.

CDR3nt: TGTGCCAGCAGCTTGATACTAGCGGGGGGAAGAAATGAGCAGTTCTTC
CDR3aa: CASSLILAGGRNEQFF
d_gene: .
abundance: .
j_gene: TRBJ2-1
v_gene: TRBV7-5

CDR3nt: TGTGCCAGCAGTTACTCGTTCACCCACCCCTACGAGCAGTACTTC
CDR3aa: CASSYSFTHPYEQYF
d_gene: .
abundance: few
j_gene: TRBJ2-7
v_gene: TRBV6-8

CDR3nt: TGTGCCAGCAGCTTAACAGGGACGGTGGGCCACGAGCAGTACTTC
CDR3aa: CASSLTGTVGHEQYF
d_gene: .
abundance: medium-sized
j_gene: TRBJ2-7
v_gene: TRBV11-3

CDR3nt: TGTGCCAGCAGCCGGACTGATTACAATGAGCAGTTCTTC
CDR3aa: CASSRTDYNEQFF
d_gene: .
abundance: .
j_gene: TRBJ2-1
v_gene: TRBV9

CDR3nt: TGTGCCTGGAGTTACGGACAGGGACACGGGGAGCTGTTTTTT
CDR3aa: CAWSYGQGHGELFF
d_gene: TRBD1
abundance: .
j_gene: TRBJ2-2
v_gene: TRBV30

CDR3nt: TGTGCCAGTAGTATCCCGACAGGGGTAGGGCAGCCCCAGCATTTT
CDR3aa: CASSIPTGVGQPQHF
d_gene: TRBD1
abundance: once
j_gene: TRBJ1-5
v_gene: TRBV19

CDR3nt: TGTGCCAGTAGTATACCACAGGGGGGAGGACAGCCCCAGCATTTT
CDR3aa: CASSIPQGGGQPQHF
d_gene: TRBD1
abundance: .
j_gene: TRBJ1-5
v_gene: TRBV19

CDR3nt: TGTGCCAGCAGAGGGACAGTGAACACCGGGGAGCTGTTTTTT
CDR3aa: CASRGTVNTGELFF
d_gene: TRBD1
abundance: medium-sized
j_gene: TRBJ2-2
v_gene: TRBV9

CDR3nt: TGCAGCGCCCGGGGACAGATTAACTATGGCTACACCTTC
CDR3aa: CSARGQINYGYTF
d_gene: TRBD1
abundance: .
j_gene: TRBJ1-2
v_gene: TRBV29-1

CDR3nt: TGTGCCAGCAGCTTGGCGGGCGGCTATAATTCACCCCTCCACTTT
CDR3aa: CASSLAGGYNSPLHF
d_gene: .
abundance: few
j_gene: TRBJ1-6
v_gene: TRBV11-3

CDR3nt: TGTGCCAGCAGCCCAACGGGGGGGTTCACAGATACGCAGTATTTT
CDR3aa: CASSPTGGFTDTQYF
d_gene: TRBD2
abundance: .
j_gene: TRBJ2-3
v_gene: TRBV6-8

CDR3nt: TGTGCCTGGAGTGTTATGGCTGGGGCCAACGTCCTGACTTTC
CDR3aa: CAWSVMAGANVLTF
d_gene: .
abundance: few
j_gene: TRBJ2-6
v_gene: TRBV30

CDR3nt: TGTGCTAGCAGCTCGGGCAGGGGCTCGTCAGGGGAGCTGTTTTTT
CDR3aa: CASSSGRGSSGELFF
d_gene: .
abundance: few
j_gene: TRBJ2-2
v_gene: TRBV11-3

CDR3nt: TGTGCCAGCAGCCTAGCTATGGGTAGTAACAATCAGCCCCAGCATTTT
CDR3aa: CASSLAMGSNNQPQHF
d_gene: .
abundance: large
j_gene: TRBJ1-5
v_gene: TRBV28

CDR3nt: TGTGCCAGCAGCATCCATTCACGGGGGGACACGGTACCCTATGGCTACACCTTC
CDR3aa: CASSIHSRGDTVPYGYTF
d_gene: .
abundance: .
j_gene: TRBJ1-2
v_gene: TRBV11-3

CDR3nt: TGTGCCAGTCAACAGGGAAAAGAGACCCAGTACTTC
CDR3aa: CASQQGKETQYF
d_gene: .
abundance: few
j_gene: TRBJ2-5
v_gene: TRBV28

CDR3nt: TGTGCCAGCAGCTTAATAAGAGGGAGGAAAGGGTCCTACGAGCAGTACTTC
CDR3aa: CASSLIRGRKGSYEQYF
d_gene: .
abundance: .
j_gene: TRBJ2-7
v_gene: TRBV11-3

CDR3nt: TGTGCCAGTAGTATAGGTGGTTACCTACAGTATAGCTCTGGGGCCAACGTCCTGACTTTC
CDR3aa: CASSIGGYLQYSSGANVLTF
d_gene: .
abundance: .
j_gene: TRBJ2-6
v_gene: TRBV19

CDR3nt: TGTGCCAGCAGCCCCCAAAGGGGGAACCTAGATGAGCAGTTCTTC
CDR3aa: CASSPQRGNLDEQFF
d_gene: .
abundance: .
j_gene: TRBJ2-1
v_gene: TRBV11-3

CDR3nt: TGTGCCAGCAGAAAGTCACCGAACACTGAAGCTTTCTTT
CDR3aa: CASRKSPNTEAFF
d_gene: .
abundance: few
j_gene: TRBJ1-1
v_gene: TRBV6-8

CDR3nt: TGTGCCAGCAGTTTTTCGGATCGTCCCCTCCACTTT
CDR3aa: CASSFSDRPLHF
d_gene: .
abundance: .
j_gene: TRBJ1-6
v_gene: TRBV28

CDR3nt: TGTGCCAGCAGTTCGGCGGATTCCTACGAGCAGTACTTC
CDR3aa: CASSSADSYEQYF
d_gene: .
abundance: few
j_gene: TRBJ2-7
v_gene: TRBV28

CDR3nt: TGTGCTAGTGTTAACAGGGGGCCGGGGGAGACCCAGTACTTC
CDR3aa: CASVNRGPGETQYF
d_gene: TRBD1
abundance: .
j_gene: TRBJ2-5
v_gene: TRBV12-5

CDR3nt: TGTGCCTGGAGTGTACACAATGAGCAGTTCTTC
CDR3aa: CAWSVHNEQFF
d_gene: .
abundance: once
j_gene: TRBJ2-1
v_gene: TRBV30

CDR3nt: TGTGCCAGCAGCGTAGGCCCCAACTACGAGCAGTACTTC
CDR3aa: CASSVGPNYEQYF
d_gene: .
abundance: .
j_gene: TRBJ2-7
v_gene: TRBV9

CDR3nt: TGTGCCACCTTTTTTCAGGGGGCGGGTGGAAACACCATATATTTT
CDR3aa: CATFFQGAGGNTIYF
d_gene: TRBD1
abundance: large
j_gene: TRBJ1-3
v_gene: TRBV6-8

CDR3nt: TGTGCCAGCAGCTTGGAGGGAGTCCAGAACGAGCAGTACTTC
CDR3aa: CASSLEGVQNEQYF
d_gene: .
abundance: medium-sized
j_gene: TRBJ2-7
v_gene: TRBV11-3

CDR3nt: TGTGCCAGCAGCCAGGGGGAGAGGTACCGAGAGGGCTACACCTTC
CDR3aa: CASSQGERYREGYTF
d_gene: .
abundance: .
j_gene: TRBJ1-2
v_gene: TRBV16

CDR3nt: TGTGCCAGCAGTTCCGCGACAGGGCAGAATGAAAAACTGTTTTTT
CDR3aa: CASSSATGQNEKLFF
d_gene: TRBD1
abundance: few
j_gene: TRBJ1-4
v_gene: TRBV28

CDR3nt: TGTGCCATCAGTGAGCCAACAGGGCGGTTGAGGGGCACCATATATTTT
CDR3aa: CAISEPTGRLRGTIYF
d_gene: .
abundance: .
j_gene: TRBJ1-3
v_gene: TRBV10-3

CDR3nt: TGTGCCAGCAGCTTGGTAGGCAGGGGGGCTGGGGCCAACGTCCTGACTTTC
CDR3aa: CASSLVGRGAGANVLTF
d_gene: .
abundance: medium-sized
j_gene: TRBJ2-6
v_gene: TRBV11-3

CDR3nt: TGTGCCAGCAGAGGACGATCGGGACAGGGGAACACCGGGGAGCTGTTTTTT
CDR3aa: CASRGRSGQGNTGELFF
d_gene: TRBD1
abundance: once
j_gene: TRBJ2-2
v_gene: TRBV28

CDR3nt: TGTGCCAGCAGTGTGGACAGGGGGAACACTGAAGCTTTCTTT
CDR3aa: CASSVDRGNTEAFF
d_gene: TRBD1
abundance: large
j_gene: TRBJ1-1
v_gene: TRBV28

CDR3nt: TGTGCCTCCAGGGGGTGGACTGAAGCTTTCTTT
CDR3aa: CASRGWTEAFF
d_gene: TRBD1
abundance: .
j_gene: TRBJ1-1
v_gene: TRBV19

CDR3nt: TGCGCCAGCAGCCAAGATTTGGGGGGGACCTACAATGAGCAGTTCTTC
CDR3aa: CASSQDLGGTYNEQFF
d_gene: .
abundance: medium-sized
j_gene: TRBJ2-1
v_gene: TRBV1

CDR3nt: TGTGCCAGCAGCTTAACGGGTGAGGGGACGACACCCCTCCACTTT
CDR3aa: CASSLTGEGTTPLHF
d_gene: .
abundance: few
j_gene: TRBJ1-6
v_gene: TRBV11-3

CDR3nt: TGTGCCAGCTCACCACCAGGGACTAGCGGGACGACCCAGTACTTC
CDR3aa: CASSPPGTSGTTQYF
d_gene: TRBD2
abundance: .
j_gene: TRBJ2-5
v_gene: TRBV18

CDR3nt: TGCGCCAGCGCCCTGGGACAGGGCGTTATCGAGCAGTACTTC
CDR3aa: CASALGQGVIEQYF
d_gene: TRBD1
abundance: .
j_gene: TRBJ2-7
v_gene: TRBV23-1

CDR3nt: TGTGCCAGCAGCCAAGGGTCTTCCCACAATGAGCAGTTCTTC
CDR3aa: CASSQGSSHNEQFF
d_gene: .
abundance: once
j_gene: TRBJ2-1
v_gene: TRBV14

CDR3nt: TGTGCCAGCAGTGTCGAAGGGGGGCTTGGTGGAGATACGCAGTATTTT
CDR3aa: CASSVEGGLGGDTQYF
d_gene: .
abundance: large
j_gene: TRBJ2-3
v_gene: TRBV6-8

CDR3nt: TGTGCCAGCAGTGAACCCATCACAGGGGTACGTAATGAAAAACTGTTTTTT
CDR3aa: CASSEPITGVRNEKLFF
d_gene: TRBD1
abundance: .
j_gene: TRBJ1-4
v_gene: TRBV25-1

CDR3nt: TGTGCCATTCTTAGACTAGAAGAGACCCAGTACTTC
CDR3aa: CAILRLEETQYF
d_gene: .
abundance: few
j_gene: TRBJ2-5
v_gene: TRBV6-8